The source of this T cell receptor beta chain is a study of beta chain features in type 1 diabetes. The wider study: Healthy donors and patients had similar age, gender and cell yields.

The CDR3 runs to 14 residues. Per the germline V gene, CDR1 is SGHRS and CDR2 is YFSETQ. The ends were cut back, 4 bases at V and 7 bases at J, with 14 bases in the middle. Overall study findings and caveats: Amplification by PCR could prefer shorter templates, with the same effect in patients and controls. Patients with type 1 diabetes carried fewer insertions and had more deletions at their VDJ junctions.

Sequencing targeted expressed TCRB transcripts, as all isolated RNA had been reverse transcribed. Clones were sequenced by immunoSEQ multiplex PCR, and TCRdb holds only the in-frame ones, with some missing. Altogether 200,000 to 250,000 clones are present, 27% being singletons, with the ten largest covering approximately 4%. On this clone itself: Antigen: not known.

The sequencing input was central memory CD4+ T cells from blood. The genes are TRBV5-1 and TRBJ1-4; D remains unclear. The TCR sequence derives from a young man in good health. The CDR3 reads CASSQTGLSEKLFF. The DNA for the CDR3 is TGCGCCAGCAGCCAGACGGGTCTAAGTGAAAAACTGTTTTTT.